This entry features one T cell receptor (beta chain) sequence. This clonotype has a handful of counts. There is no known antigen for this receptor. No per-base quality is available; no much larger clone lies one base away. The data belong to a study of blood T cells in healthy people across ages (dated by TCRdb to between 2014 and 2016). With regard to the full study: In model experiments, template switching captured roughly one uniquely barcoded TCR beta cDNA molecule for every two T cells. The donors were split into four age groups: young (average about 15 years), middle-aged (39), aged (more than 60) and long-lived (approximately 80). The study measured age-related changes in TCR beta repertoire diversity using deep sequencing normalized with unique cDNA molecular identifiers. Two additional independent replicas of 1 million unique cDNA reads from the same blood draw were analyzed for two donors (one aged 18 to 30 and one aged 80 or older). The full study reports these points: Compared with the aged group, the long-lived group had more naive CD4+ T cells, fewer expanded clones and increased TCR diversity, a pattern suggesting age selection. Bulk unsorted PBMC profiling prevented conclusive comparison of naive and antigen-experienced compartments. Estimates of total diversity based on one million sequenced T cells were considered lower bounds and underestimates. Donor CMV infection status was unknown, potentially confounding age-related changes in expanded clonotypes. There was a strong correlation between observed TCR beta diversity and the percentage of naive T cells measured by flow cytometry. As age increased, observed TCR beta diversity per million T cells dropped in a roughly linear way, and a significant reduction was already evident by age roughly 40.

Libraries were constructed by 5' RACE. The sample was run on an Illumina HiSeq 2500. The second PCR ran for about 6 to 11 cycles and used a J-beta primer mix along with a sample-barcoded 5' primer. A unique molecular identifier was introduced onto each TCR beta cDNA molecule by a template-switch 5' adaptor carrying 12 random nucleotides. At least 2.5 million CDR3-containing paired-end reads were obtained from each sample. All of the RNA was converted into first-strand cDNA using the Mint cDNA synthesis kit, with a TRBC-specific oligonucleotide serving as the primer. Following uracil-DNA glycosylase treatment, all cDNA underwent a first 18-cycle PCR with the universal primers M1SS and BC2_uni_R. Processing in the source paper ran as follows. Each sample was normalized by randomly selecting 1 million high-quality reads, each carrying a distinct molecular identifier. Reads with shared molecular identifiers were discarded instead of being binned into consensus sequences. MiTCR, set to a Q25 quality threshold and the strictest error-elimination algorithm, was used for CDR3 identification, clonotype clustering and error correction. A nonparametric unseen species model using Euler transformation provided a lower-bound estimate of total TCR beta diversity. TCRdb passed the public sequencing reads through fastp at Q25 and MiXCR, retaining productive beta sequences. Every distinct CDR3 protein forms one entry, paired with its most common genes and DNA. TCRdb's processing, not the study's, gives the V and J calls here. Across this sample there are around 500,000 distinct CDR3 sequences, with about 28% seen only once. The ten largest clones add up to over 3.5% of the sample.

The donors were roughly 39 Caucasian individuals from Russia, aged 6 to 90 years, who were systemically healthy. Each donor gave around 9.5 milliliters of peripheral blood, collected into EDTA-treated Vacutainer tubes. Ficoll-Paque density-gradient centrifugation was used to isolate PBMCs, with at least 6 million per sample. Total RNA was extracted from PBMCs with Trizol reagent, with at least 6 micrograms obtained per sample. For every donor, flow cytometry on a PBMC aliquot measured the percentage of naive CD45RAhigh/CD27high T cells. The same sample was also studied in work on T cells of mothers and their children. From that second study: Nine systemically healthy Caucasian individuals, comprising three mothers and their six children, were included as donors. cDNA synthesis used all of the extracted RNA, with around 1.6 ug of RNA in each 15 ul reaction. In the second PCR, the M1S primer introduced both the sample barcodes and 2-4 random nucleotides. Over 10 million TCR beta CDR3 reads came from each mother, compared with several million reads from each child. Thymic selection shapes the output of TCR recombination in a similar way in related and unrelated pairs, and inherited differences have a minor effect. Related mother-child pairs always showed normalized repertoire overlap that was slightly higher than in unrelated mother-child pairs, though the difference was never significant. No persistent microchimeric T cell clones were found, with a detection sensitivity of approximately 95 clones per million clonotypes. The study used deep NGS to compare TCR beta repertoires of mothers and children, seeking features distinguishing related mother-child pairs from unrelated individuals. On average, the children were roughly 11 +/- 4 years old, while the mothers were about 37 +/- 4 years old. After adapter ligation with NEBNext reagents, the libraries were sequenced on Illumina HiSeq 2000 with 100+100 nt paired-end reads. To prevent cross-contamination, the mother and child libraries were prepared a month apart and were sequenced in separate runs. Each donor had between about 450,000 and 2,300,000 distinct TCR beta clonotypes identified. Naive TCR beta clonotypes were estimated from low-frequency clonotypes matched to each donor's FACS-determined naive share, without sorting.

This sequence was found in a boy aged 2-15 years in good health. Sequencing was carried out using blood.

The DNA is as follows: TGTGCCAGCAGAATGGACGACCAAGAGACCCAGTACTTC. Its translation reads: CASRMDDQETQYF. The receptor chain draws on TRBV7-9 and TRBJ2-5; the D gene lacks a confident call. Relative to germline, V is 6 bases shorter and J is 0 bases shorter, with 8 bases between their ends. Measured from the cysteine to the phenylalanine, the CDR3 is 13 residues long. The only DNA kept is the CDR3, 39 bases in frame from the first base. The germline V gene (reference sequence) provides CDR1 SEHNR and CDR2 FQNEAQ.